This T cell receptor (beta chain) originates from a study of human T cells and chemical hapten exposure. Study-wide context: On the upper back, patch tests were applied with 0.01% DPC and read at 6 days. General study points: TCRs at high frequency, those above 1 in 1000, did not change with DPC sensitization.

At least ten counts were recorded for this clonotype. Its antigen is currently unknown. Germline CDR1 reads MDHEN; CDR2 reads SYDVKM. This CDR3 spans 14 amino acids. V dropped 1 base and J dropped 2 bases, with 8 bases sitting between them. Indicated time point: patch test 2, 6 weeks after DPC sensitization. Specified treatment: therapeutic diphenylcyclopropenone sensitization with weekly scalp DPC. TCRdb re-called the RACE reads with MiXCR, one entry per CDR3 protein. The sample yields about 50,000 distinct CDR3 sequences, about 10% seen once. Sequenced here: whole blood, sampled in connection with sensitization to the hapten diphenylcyclopropenone (DPC). This receptor was obtained from a woman aged 50 to 60 with alopecia areata. Some clones in this sample may be carry-over from other donors' samples. V gene TRBV28 combines with J gene TRBJ2-5; no clear D gene. DNA for the CDR3: TGTGCCAGCAGTTTATATTCCACTCAAGAGACCCAGTACTTC. It yields the protein CASSLYSTQETQYF.